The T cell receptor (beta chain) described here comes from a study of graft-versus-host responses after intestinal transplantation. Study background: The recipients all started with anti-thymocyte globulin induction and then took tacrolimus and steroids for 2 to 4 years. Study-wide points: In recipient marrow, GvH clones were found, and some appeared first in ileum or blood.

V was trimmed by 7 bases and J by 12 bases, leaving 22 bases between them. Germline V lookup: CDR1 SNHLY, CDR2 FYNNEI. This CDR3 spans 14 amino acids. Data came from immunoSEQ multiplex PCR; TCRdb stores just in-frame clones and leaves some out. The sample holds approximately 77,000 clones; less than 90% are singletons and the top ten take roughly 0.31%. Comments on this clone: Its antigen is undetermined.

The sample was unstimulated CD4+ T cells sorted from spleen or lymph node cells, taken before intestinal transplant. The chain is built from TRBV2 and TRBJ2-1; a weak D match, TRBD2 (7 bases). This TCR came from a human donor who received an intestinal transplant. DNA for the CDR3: TGTGCCAGCAAGATAAGGGGTGAGGGAGGGGGGCAGTTCTTC. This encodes CASKIRGEGGGQFF.